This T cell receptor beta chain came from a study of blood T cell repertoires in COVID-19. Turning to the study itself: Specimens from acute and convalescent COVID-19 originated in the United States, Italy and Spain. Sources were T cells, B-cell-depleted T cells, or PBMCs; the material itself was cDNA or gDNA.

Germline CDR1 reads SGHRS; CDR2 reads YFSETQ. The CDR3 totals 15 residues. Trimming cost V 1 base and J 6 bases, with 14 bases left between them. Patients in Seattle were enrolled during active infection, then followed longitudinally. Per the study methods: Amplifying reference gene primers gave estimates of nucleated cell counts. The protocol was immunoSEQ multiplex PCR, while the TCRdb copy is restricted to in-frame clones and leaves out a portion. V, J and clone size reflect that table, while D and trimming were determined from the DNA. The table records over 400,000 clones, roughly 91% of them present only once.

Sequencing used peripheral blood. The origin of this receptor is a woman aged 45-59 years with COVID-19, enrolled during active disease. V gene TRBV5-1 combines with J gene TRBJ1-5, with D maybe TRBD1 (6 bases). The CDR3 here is CASSLRGAMGQPQHF. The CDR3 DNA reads TGCGCCAGCAGCTTGCGGGGGGCTATGGGTCAGCCCCAGCATTTT.